The 16 T cell receptor beta chains below come from one sample, sequenced in a study of T cell responses to AZD1222 COVID-19 vaccine. Libraries were prepared by immunoSEQ multiplex PCR; TCRdb keeps only in-frame clonotypes and omits some of them. The data show fewer than 150,000 clones, roughly 84% seen once. This material consisted of peripheral blood, taken on day 0 of AZD1222 vaccination. These receptors were taken from an adult in good health.

The rearrangement joins TRBV5-6 to TRBJ2-3; TRBD2 agrees at 8 bases. V dropped 1 base and J dropped 2; count of bases not matched to a gene: 3. This CDR3 spans 15 amino acids. The germline V gene has CDR1 SGHDT and CDR2 YYEEEE. The CDR3, as DNA: TGTGCCAGCAGCTTGCTGACTAGCGACACAGATACGCAGTATTTT. This sequence encodes CASSLLTSDTDTQYF.

This clone was seen only once. The chain recombines TRBV13 with TRBJ1-5, with D possibly matching TRBD1 (5 bases). Looked up from germline, CDR1 is PRHDT and CDR2 is FYEKMQ (reference sequence). CDR3 size: 16 residues. V was trimmed by 0 bases and J by 5 bases, leaving 14 bases between them. The CDR3 spells CASSLGPQGGDQPQHF. The CDR3 DNA reads TGTGCCAGCAGCTTAGGCCCCCAGGGCGGTGATCAGCCCCAGCATTTT.

V usage is TRBV19 and J usage is TRBJ2-5, with 8 bases aligning to TRBD2. J was trimmed by 4 bases and V by 5 bases; bases with no gene match: 9. CDR1 is LNHDA, CDR2 SQIVND, per germline (reference sequence). The CDR3 extends over 15 amino acids. CDR3 amino acids: CASSSSGTSRETQYF. In nucleotides, the CDR3 is TGTGCCAGTAGTTCATCCGGGACTAGTCGAGAGACCCAGTACTTC.

The CDR3 spells CASSFMRSEQYF. In DNA form, the CDR3 reads TGTGCCAGCAGTTTCATGAGGAGCGAGCAGTACTTC. J is TRBJ2-7 and V is TRBV12-3 or TRBV12-4; D is uncertain. The CDR3 length is 12 residues. The V end was cut by 3 bases, the J end by 6 bases, with 9 bases between.

This chain joins TRBV5-8 and TRBJ2-7; 8 bases are shared with TRBD2. The V gene's germline CDR1 is SGHTS and CDR2 YDEGEE. With V trimmed by 4 bases and J by 0 bases, 12 bases remained unmatched. The CDR3 has 17 residues. In nucleotides, the CDR3 is TGTGCCAGCAGCCTACGAGCAACCGGGACTAGCTCCTACGAGCAGTACTTC. Protein: CASSLRATGTSSYEQYF.

This clone was seen a handful of times. This chain links TRBV5-8 with TRBJ1-6; D is possibly TRBD1 (5 bases). The CDR3 runs 12 residues. V shed 4 bases and J shed 12 bases, with 11 bases lying between them. The germline V gene encodes CDR1 SGHTS and CDR2 YDEGEE. The CDR3 protein is CASSPIREPLHF. The DNA for the CDR3 is TGTGCCAGCAGCCCCATCAGGGAACCCCTCCACTTT. The whole variable domain, filled in from reference TRBV5-8 and TRBJ1-6, reads EAGVTQSPTHLIKTRGQQATLRCSPISGHTSVYWYQQALGLGLQFLLWYDEGEERNRGNFPPRFSGRQFPNYSSELNVNALELEDSALYLCASSPIREPLHFGNGTRLTVT.

This chain connects TRBV6-1 to TRBJ1-5; D is unresolved. Germline values: CDR1 MNHNS, CDR2 SASEGT. Trimming stripped 8 bases from V and 0 bases from J, with 17 bases between. This CDR3 spans 16 amino acids. CDR3 residues: CASGGLQIYSNQPQHF. CDR3 bases: TGTGCCAGCGGTGGCCTTCAGATCTATAGCAATCAGCCCCAGCATTTT.

The CDR3 loop is CASKTLAGGDYEQYF. CDR3 bases: TGCGCCAGCAAGACCCTAGCGGGGGGCGACTACGAGCAGTACTTC. This sequence joins TRBV5-1 and TRBJ2-7, with 11 bases fitting TRBD2. Germline lookup yields CDR1 SGHRS and CDR2 YFSETQ. The CDR3 runs to 15 residues. Trimming took 6 bases from V and 3 from J; bases not matched to a gene: 8.

The CDR3, as DNA: TGTGCCAGCAAGGGGGAAAGGGCCTCCTACGAGCAGTACTTC. Protein sequence: CASKGERASYEQYF. The rearrangement joins TRBV2 to TRBJ2-7; a weak D match, TRBD1 (6 bases). The CDR3 runs 14 residues. The ends were cut back, 7 bases at V and 0 bases at J, with 13 bases in the middle. Per germline, CDR1 SNHLY and CDR2 FYNNEI. The full variable domain, rest sourced from reference TRBV2 and TRBJ2-7, is EPEVTQTPSHQVTQMGQEVILRCVPISNHLYFYWYRQILGQKVEFLVSFYNNEISEKSEIFDDQFSVERPDGSNFTLKIRSTKLEDSAMYFCASKGERASYEQYFGPGTRLTVT.

The J gene is TRBJ1-5, the V gene TRBV2; 8 positions match TRBD1. CDR1 SNHLY and CDR2 FYNNEI come from the germline V gene. This CDR3 contains 15 residues. V shed 1 base and J 5 bases; nucleotides not matched to a gene: 4. CDR3 coding DNA: TGTGCCAGCAGTGAAGAGGGACAGGCCCATCAGCCCCAGCATTTT. It yields the protein CASSEEGQAHQPQHF.

The chain combines TRBV29-1 with TRBJ1-1; D unresolved. Germline V gene lookup returns CDR1 SQVTM and CDR2 ANQGSEA. Deletions cut 7 bases from V and 0 bases from J, with 15 bases between. There are 14 residues in the CDR3. CDR3 amino acids: CSASSLYVNTEAFF. CDR3 DNA: TGCAGCGCCTCAAGCCTCTATGTGAACACTGAAGCTTTCTTT.

The chain links TRBV6-5 to TRBJ2-7; perhaps TRBD1 as D (5 bases). Per germline, CDR1 MNHEY and CDR2 SVGAGI. CDR3 size: 15 residues. V was pared by 5 bases and J by 3 bases, with 17 bases between. CDR3 in amino acids: CASSKEQGKIYEQYF. The CDR3 DNA reads as TGTGCCAGCAGTAAGGAGCAGGGTAAAATCTACGAGCAGTACTTC.

The chain has TRBV6-5 and TRBJ1-1; 7 bases line up with TRBD1. The CDR3 is made up of 13 amino acids. J gave up 1 base and V 7 bases, and 3 bases lay outside the gene matches. In germline, CDR1 is MNHEY, CDR2 SVGAGI. The CDR3 sequence: CASTGQANTEAFF. DNA of the CDR3: TGTGCCAGCACAGGACAGGCGAACACTGAAGCTTTCTTT.

The V call is TRBV4-3, the J call TRBJ1-3; D remains ambiguous. Germline CDR1 reads LGHNA; CDR2 reads YSLEER. The CDR3 is 17 amino acids. Trimming shortened V by 2 bases and J by 1 base, and 15 bases separated the two germline ends. The CDR3, as DNA: TGCGCCAGCAGCCAAACTCTTTCGGGCGTATCTGGAAACACCATATATTTT. Its protein product is CASSQTLSGVSGNTIYF.

The genes are TRBV7-8 and TRBJ2-2; unclear D gene. Trimming stripped 1 base from V and 2 bases from J, with 5 bases between. This CDR3 contains 14 residues. Germline V gives CDR1 SGHVS, CDR2 FQNEAQ. CDR3 residues: CASSLGFNTGELFF. The DNA of the CDR3 is TGTGCCAGCAGCTTAGGATTTAACACCGGGGAGCTGTTTTTT.

The chain joins TRBV5-4 to TRBJ2-1, with D uncertain. CDR3 length: 16 amino acids. V was pared by 1 base and J by 2 bases, with 13 bases between. The germline V gene encodes CDR1 SGHNT and CDR2 YYREEE (reference sequence). The CDR3 coding sequence is TGTGCCAGCAGCTTGTTAGCAGTTACGGCCTACAATGAGCAGTTCTTC. Protein: CASSLLAVTAYNEQFF.